Shown below are 20 T cell receptor beta chains from a single sample sequenced in a study of T cell repertoires in cytomegalovirus infection. One entry per CDR3 protein, called by TCRdb with MiXCR from the reads. The sample lists 400,000 to 600,000 distinct CDR3 sequences; 40% to 50% were seen once. No antigen has been assigned to these receptors. Material: cultured PBMCs, obtained from culture after CMV antigen stimulation. Source of these receptors: a human donor in good health (CMV status not recorded). Some clones in this sample may be carry-over from other donors' samples.

The chain is built from TRBV18 and TRBJ2-2; TRBD1 matches 8 bases. The V gene end was trimmed by 3 bases and the J gene end by 5 bases; junction bases not matched to a gene: 8. The CDR3 totals 16 residues. Germline loops: CDR1 KGHSH, CDR2 LQKENI. CDR3 sequence (DNA): TGTGCCAGCTCACCGGGCCGGACAGGGTTGACCGGGGAGCTGTTTTTT. It codes for CASSPGRTGLTGELFF. The whole variable domain, remainder taken from reference TRBV18 and TRBJ2-2, is NAGVMQNPRHLVRRRGQEARLRCSPMKGHSHVYWYRQLPEEGLKFMVYLQKENIIDESGMPKERFSAEFPKEGPSILRIQQVVRGDSAAYFCASSPGRTGLTGELFFGEGSRLTVL.

The DNA for the CDR3 is TGTGCCAGCAGCTTAGGGGGTTCGGGCCACGAGCAGTACTTC. This translates into CASSLGGSGHEQYF. The V gene is TRBV7-2, the J gene TRBJ2-7; D gene ambiguous. Germline assignment: CDR1 SGHTA and CDR2 FQGNSA. Trimming cost V 1 base and J 5 bases, with 12 bases left between them. CDR3 size: 14 residues.

On this clonotype itself: One end of the junction varies from germline; a read error may be responsible. This chain links TRBV12-3 or TRBV12-4 with TRBJ1-1; weak D call: TRBD1 (5 bases). This CDR3 comprises 13 residues. The CDR3 region has the DNA TGTGCCAGCAGTTTACAGGGCGGGCGTAGCGCCGCTTTT. It specifies CASSLQGGRSAAF.

The chain joins TRBV28 to TRBJ2-3; 7 positions agree with TRBD2. Germline V CDR1 and CDR2: MDHEN, SYDVKM. Trimming took 5 bases from V and 3 from J; bases not matched to a gene: 8. CDR3 size: 15 residues. The CDR3 nucleotides read TGTGCCAGCAGTCAACCTAGCGGCCTTACAGATACGCAGTATTTT. This sequence encodes CASSQPSGLTDTQYF.

This clonotype was counted a few times. The CDR3, as DNA: TGTGCCAGCAGCTTAACGGGAAACATCGAGCAGTACTTC. This translates into CASSLTGNIEQYF. V usage is TRBV7-2 and J usage is TRBJ2-7; TRBD2 might be the D (5 bases). V lost 2 bases to trimming and J lost 6 bases, with 11 bases between them. The CDR3 consists of 13 residues. In germline, CDR1 is SGHTA, CDR2 FQGNSA.

The rearrangement joins TRBV7-2 to TRBJ2-7; D perhaps matches TRBD1 (6 bases). Germline values: CDR1 SGHTA, CDR2 FQGNSA. This CDR3 has 14 residues. V dropped 6 bases and J dropped 5 bases, with 17 bases sitting between them. CDR3 loop: CASSWLAGVDEQYF. CDR3 in DNA: TGTGCCAGCAGTTGGCTGGCAGGGGTGGACGAGCAGTACTTC. The entire variable domain, with the rest obtained from reference TRBV7-2 and TRBJ2-7, is as follows: GAGVSQSPSNKVTEKGKDVELRCDPISGHTALYWYRQSLGQGLEFLIYFQGNSAPDKSGLPSDRFSAERTGGSVSTLTIQRTQQEDSAVYLCASSWLAGVDEQYFGPGTRLTVT.

The chain couples TRBV7-6 to TRBJ2-1; perhaps TRBD1 as D (5 bases). Germline V CDR1 and CDR2: SGHVS, FNYEAQ. Trimming left V 5 bases short and J 8 bases short, with 16 bases between. The CDR3 is made up of 14 amino acids. This CDR3 reads CASSLYTGSHEQFF. CDR3 DNA: TGTGCCAGCAGCCTCTATACAGGTTCCCATGAGCAGTTCTTC. Based on the CDR3 plus reference TRBV7-6 and TRBJ2-1, the full variable domain is GAGVSQSPRYKVTKRGQDVALRCDPISGHVSLYWYRQALGQGPEFLTYFNYEAQQDKSGLPNDRFSAERPEGSISTLTIQRTEQRDSAMYRCASSLYTGSHEQFFGPGTRLTVL.

The V call is TRBV12-3 or TRBV12-4, the J call TRBJ2-5, with 8 bases matching TRBD2. CDR3 length equals 16 residues. J was trimmed by 9 bases and V by 5 bases; bases with no gene match: 17. The CDR3 nucleotides read TGTGCCAGCAGTGACCCAGCTACCGGACTAGCTACTTCCCAGTACTTC. Translation: CASSDPATGLATSQYF.

On this clonotype itself: Being one base from a much bigger clone, this may be a read error. The conserved closing phenylalanine or tryptophan is absent in this CDR3, likely reflecting a read error. V is TRBV7-2 and J is TRBJ2-5; 11 nucleotides match TRBD1. Germline trimming cut 1 base from V and 2 bases from J; bases unmatched to any gene: 0. This CDR3 contains 15 residues. CDR1 SGHTA and CDR2 FQGNSA come from the germline V gene. CDR3 region: CASSLGDRGQETQYL. The CDR3 DNA reads as TGTGCCAGCAGCTTAGGGGACAGGGGGCAAGAGACCCAGTACTTG.

This chain joins TRBV6-6 and TRBJ2-5; possibly TRBD2 for D (5 bases). Trimming cost V 0 bases and J 5 bases, with 16 bases left between them. This CDR3 comprises 16 residues. Germline values: CDR1 MNHNY, CDR2 SVGAGI (reference sequence). CDR3 amino acids: CASSYSGGRRGETQYF. CDR3 in DNA: TGTGCCAGCAGTTACTCCGGAGGACGAAGAGGGGAGACCCAGTACTTC.

V is TRBV4-1 and J is TRBJ2-3; possible D gene TRBD2, 6 bases. The CDR3 extends over 16 amino acids. V gave up 4 bases and J gave up 1 base, with 15 bases separating them. Germline CDR1 is MGHRA and CDR2 is YSYEKL. The CDR3 is CASSPRLDDGTDTQYF. In DNA form, the CDR3 reads TGCGCCAGCAGCCCTCGACTAGATGACGGCACAGATACGCAGTATTTT.

This clonotype was seen a few times. This chain links TRBV6-1 with TRBJ2-5, with 9 bases that match TRBD2. The germline V gene has CDR1 MNHNS and CDR2 SASEGT. Germline trimming cut 1 base from V and 1 base from J; bases unmatched to any gene: 4. CDR3 length: 16 amino acids. The chain's CDR3 is CASSEGAGGPQETQYF. Here the CDR3 DNA reads TGTGCCAGCAGTGAAGGGGCGGGAGGGCCCCAAGAGACCCAGTACTTC.

This chain joins TRBV28 and TRBJ2-7; D uncertain. Trimming stripped 6 bases from V and 5 bases from J, with 17 bases between. The CDR3 covers 14 residues. Germline V gives CDR1 MDHEN, CDR2 SYDVKM. DNA for the CDR3: TGTGCCAGCAGCTCCCCCTTCCTTGGGCACGAGCAGTACTTC. This encodes CASSSPFLGHEQYF.

The V and J genes are TRBV29-1 and TRBJ1-1, with no clear D. The germline V gene has CDR1 SQVTM and CDR2 ANQGSEA. Trimming took off 6 bases at V and 4 bases at J, with 15 bases between the two ends. CDR3 size: 13 residues. As DNA, the CDR3 is TGCAGCGTCGTGGGCCTCAAGGGCACTGAAGCTTTCTTT. Its protein is CSVVGLKGTEAFF.

This chain links TRBV20-1 with TRBJ1-4, with 11 positions matching TRBD1. The CDR3 is made up of 13 amino acids. Unmatched junction bases numbered 1, after V lost 3 bases and J lost 7 bases. CDR1 is DFQATT and CDR2 is SNEGSKA in the germline V gene (reference sequence). The CDR3 region has the DNA TGCAGTGCTAGGGACAGGGGGCTTGAAAAACTGTTTTTT. It translates to CSARDRGLEKLFF.

At least ten counts were recorded for this clonotype. CDR3 DNA: TGTGCCAGCAGCCCAACGGTTCGGGATAACAATGAGCAGTTCTTC. Residues: CASSPTVRDNNEQFF. This chain joins TRBV12-3 or TRBV12-4 and TRBJ2-1; TRBD2 is a possible D gene (5 bases). Trimming removed 6 bases at V and 5 bases at J, with 17 bases between. The CDR3 extends over 15 amino acids.

This rearrangement joins TRBV7-2 to TRBJ2-3, with 7 bases matching TRBD2. V gave up 4 bases and J gave up 1 base; unmatched junction bases: 11. The CDR3 contains 17 residues. CDR1 SGHTA and CDR2 FQGNSA come from the germline V gene. The CDR3 protein is CASSSPAAGTGTDTQYF. The CDR3, as DNA: TGTGCCAGCAGCTCCCCCGCAGCGGGAACTGGCACAGATACGCAGTATTTT.

In this sample, this clonotype turned up a few times. In DNA form, the CDR3 reads TGTGCCACCAGCAGAGCAGAGGGACCGGATACGCAGTATTTT. It yields the protein CATSRAEGPDTQYF. The chain is built from TRBV15 and TRBJ2-3, with D perhaps given as TRBD1 or TRBD2 (5 bases each). This CDR3 comprises 14 residues. Germline-derived CDR1 and CDR2 are LNHNV and YYDKDF (reference sequence). V was shortened by 1 base and J by 6 bases, with 11 bases between the two germline ends.

The chain recombines TRBV29-1 with TRBJ2-1, with 11 nucleotides matching TRBD2. Unmatched junction bases numbered 2, after V lost 2 bases and J lost 5 bases. CDR3 size: 14 residues. Germline values: CDR1 SQVTM, CDR2 ANQGSEA. The CDR3 DNA sequence: TGCAGCGTTGAAAGACTAGCGGGAAACAATGAGCAGTTCTTC. Its translation: CSVERLAGNNEQFF.

This clonotype was counted a few times. This rearrangement joins TRBV7-9 to TRBJ1-2; weak D call: TRBD1 (6 bases). The CDR3 contains 14 residues. V was clipped by 3 bases and J by 3 bases, with 11 bases between them. The germline V gene has CDR1 SEHNR and CDR2 FQNEAQ (reference sequence). CDR3 residues: CASSLSRGDYGYTF. CDR3 DNA: TGTGCCAGCAGCTTGTCCAGGGGTGACTATGGCTACACCTTC.